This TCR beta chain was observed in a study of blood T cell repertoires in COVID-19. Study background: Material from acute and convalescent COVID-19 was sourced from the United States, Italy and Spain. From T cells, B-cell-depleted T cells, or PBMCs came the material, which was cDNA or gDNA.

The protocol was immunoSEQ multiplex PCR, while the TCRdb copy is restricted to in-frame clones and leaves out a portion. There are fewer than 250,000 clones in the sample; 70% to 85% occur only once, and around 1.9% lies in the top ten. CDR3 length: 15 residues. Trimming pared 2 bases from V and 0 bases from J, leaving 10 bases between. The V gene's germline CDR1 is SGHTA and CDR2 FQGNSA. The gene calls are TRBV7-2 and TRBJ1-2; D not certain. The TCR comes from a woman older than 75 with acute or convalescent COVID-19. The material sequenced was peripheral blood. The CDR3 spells CASSLNSGSNYGYTF. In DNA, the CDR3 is TGTGCCAGCAGCTTAAACAGTGGATCTAACTATGGCTACACCTTC.